The 5 T cell receptor beta chains below all came from one sample that was sequenced in a study of control samples from healthy donors and cancer patients. TCRdb's table, derived via immunoSEQ multiplex PCR, lists solely in-frame clones and lacks some. Here the sample spans 55,000 to 90,000 clones, 75% to 90% being singletons. Sequencing was carried out using blood. The origin of the receptors is a man in his forties or fifties in good health.

CDR3 in amino acids: CASSLTGERQPQHF. The CDR3, as DNA: TGTGCCAGCAGTTTAACAGGGGAAAGGCAGCCCCAGCATTTT. The chain uses TRBV28 and TRBJ1-5, with 7 bases that match TRBD1. Germline CDR1 and CDR2: MDHEN and SYDVKM. There are 14 residues in the CDR3. V was clipped by 2 bases and J by 7 bases; unmatched bases: 5.

The chain is built from TRBV18 and TRBJ1-5; D is perhaps TRBD1 (5 bases). This CDR3 region has 15 residues. Germline V lookup: CDR1 KGHSH, CDR2 LQKENI. V lost 3 bases, J lost 0 bases, and 9 bases lay in between. The CDR3 sequence is CASSPTTDSNQPQHF. Here the CDR3 DNA reads TGTGCCAGCTCACCTACGACAGATAGCAATCAGCCCCAGCATTTT.

The chain uses TRBV4-3 and TRBJ1-1, with a possible D match to TRBD1 (5 bases). V was clipped by 1 base and J by 4 bases, with 16 bases between them. Germline V gene data show CDR1 as LGHNA and CDR2 as YSLEER. The CDR3 spans 16 residues. The CDR3 coding sequence is TGCGCCAGCAGCCAAGTTTGGGACTCCCCCTTCACTGAAGCTTTCTTT. It translates to CASSQVWDSPFTEAFF.

This chain joins TRBV19 and TRBJ1-6; 8 nucleotides line up with TRBD1. CDR1 LNHDA and CDR2 SQIVND come from the germline V gene (reference sequence). CDR3 length: 13 amino acids. V gave up 5 bases and J gave up 6 bases; unmatched junction bases: 0. CDR3 sequence: CASSDRGNSPLHF. The CDR3 DNA follows: TGTGCCAGTAGTGACAGGGGTAATTCACCCCTCCACTTT. Based on the CDR3 plus reference TRBV19 and TRBJ1-6, the full variable domain is DGGITQSPKYLFRKEGQNVTLSCEQNLNHDAMYWYRQDPGQGLRLIYYSQIVNDFQKGDIAEGYSVSREKKESFPLTVTSAQKNPTAFYLCASSDRGNSPLHFGNGTRLTVT.

The rearrangement joins TRBV7-2 to TRBJ1-2, with a tentative D call TRBD1 (5 bases). V lost 1 base and J lost 2, with 11 bases in between. Per the germline V gene, CDR1 is SGHTA and CDR2 is FQGNSA. The CDR3 runs to 15 residues. CDR3 bases: TGTGCCAGCAGCTTAGGAGGTCAGGGAAACTATGGCTACACCTTC. Amino acids: CASSLGGQGNYGYTF.